Below, 11 T cell receptor beta chains from the same sample are listed, as sequenced in a study of blood T cells in healthy people across ages. For the second PCR, which ran for roughly 6 to 12 cycles, a sample-barcoded 5' primer and a J-beta primer mix were used. TCRdb recomputed calls from the 5' RACE reads with MiXCR, one row per CDR3 protein. The table lists 750,000 to 950,000 distinct CDR3 sequences, more than 25% of them singletons. Separately, the same data were catalogued under a study of T cells of mothers and their children.

Sequencing was carried out using blood. All receptors come from a boy under 18 in good health.

The V and J genes are TRBV20-1 and TRBJ2-5; 12 nucleotides agree with TRBD2. CDR3 length: 18 amino acids. The V gene's germline CDR1 is DFQATT and CDR2 SNEGSKA (reference sequence). V dropped 2 bases and J dropped 4; count of bases not matched to a gene: 14. The CDR3 nucleotides are TGCAGTGCTAGACCTTGGAGGCTAGCGGGGGGGGACCCAGAGACCCAGTACTTC. Protein: CSARPWRLAGGDPETQYF.

V gene TRBV5-6 combines with J gene TRBJ2-7; 9 bases agree with TRBD1. Germline trimming cut 0 bases from V and 4 bases from J; bases unmatched to any gene: 11. The CDR3 consists of 17 residues. The V gene's germline CDR1 is SGHDT and CDR2 YYEEEE. The CDR3 sequence: CASSLERTGVIVYEQYF. CDR3 bases: TGTGCCAGCAGCTTGGAAAGGACAGGGGTTATCGTGTACGAGCAGTACTTC.

The V gene is TRBV6-4, the J gene TRBJ2-6; D may be TRBD2 (5 bases). Trimming removed 8 bases at V and 0 bases at J, with 8 bases between. Looked up from germline, CDR1 is MRHNA and CDR2 is SNTAGT. CDR3 size: 14 residues. The CDR3 loop reads CASQGSSGANVLTF. The CDR3, as DNA: TGTGCCAGCCAAGGGAGCTCTGGGGCCAACGTCCTGACTTTC.

The chain couples TRBV5-1 to TRBJ2-3; possible D gene TRBD2, 6 bases. V shed 8 bases and J shed 0 bases, with 10 bases lying between them. Germline CDR1 SGHRS, CDR2 YFSETQ. There are 13 residues in the CDR3. The chain's CDR3 is CASGGLSTDTQYF. DNA of the CDR3: TGCGCCAGTGGAGGGCTGAGCACAGATACGCAGTATTTT.

This clonotype was counted a few times. The CDR3 coding sequence is TGTGCCAGCAGTTACGGGACAGGGAGGAACACTGAAGCTTTCTTT. Amino acid sequence: CASSYGTGRNTEAFF. The chain is built from TRBV6-5 and TRBJ1-1; 9 positions agree with TRBD1. Germline CDR1 is MNHEY and CDR2 is SVGAGI. V shed 2 bases and J 1 base; nucleotides not matched to a gene: 2. This CDR3 spans 15 amino acids.

V gene TRBV20-1 combines with J gene TRBJ1-2; maybe TRBD1 (5 bases). V was cut by 3 bases and J by 3 bases, with 14 bases left in between. This CDR3 is 14 amino acids long. Germline assignment: CDR1 DFQATT and CDR2 SNEGSKA (reference sequence). CDR3 loop: CSARGEPGDYGYTF. The CDR3 nucleotides are TGCAGTGCTAGGGGGGAACCGGGGGACTATGGCTACACCTTC.

The rearrangement uses TRBV28 and TRBJ1-6; D not certain. This CDR3 spans 17 amino acids. In germline, CDR1 is MDHEN, CDR2 SYDVKM. Trimming took off 6 bases at V and 3 bases at J, with 18 bases between the two ends. CDR3 DNA: TGTGCCAGCAGCCCCCCCCTAGAGACTTACTATAATTCACCCCTCCACTTT. This translates into CASSPPLETYYNSPLHF.

The chain joins TRBV5-1 to TRBJ1-1, with 10 bases that match TRBD1. This CDR3 contains 14 residues. Germline V gene lookup returns CDR1 SGHRS and CDR2 YFSETQ. The V segment lost 3 bases and the J segment 6 bases; nucleotides outside the gene matches: 5. The CDR3 region is CASSSGQGRSEAFF. Here the CDR3 DNA reads TGCGCCAGCAGCTCGGGACAGGGGAGGTCTGAAGCTTTCTTT.

This clonotype was observed once. The chain has TRBV10-2 and TRBJ2-4; 9 nucleotides match TRBD1. The CDR3 sequence is 16 residues long. The germline CDR1 and CDR2 sequences are WSHSY and SAAADI. V shed 2 bases and J 0 bases; nucleotides not matched to a gene: 2. The DNA for the CDR3 is TGCGCCAGCAGTGAGACAGGGGGCGAAGCCAAAAACATTCAGTACTTC. As protein: CASSETGGEAKNIQYF.

This clonotype has only a few counts. The CDR3 DNA reads TGTGCCAGCAGTTATGGGTGGCAGGGGGGATACGAGCAGTACTTC. This gives the protein CASSYGWQGGYEQYF. The chain employs TRBV6-5 and TRBJ2-7, with D perhaps TRBD1 (7 bases). The V end lost 3 bases, the J end lost 4 bases, and 16 bases lay between the germline ends. The CDR3 sequence is 15 residues long. Looked up from germline, CDR1 is MNHEY and CDR2 is SVGAGI.

This chain connects TRBV5-1 to TRBJ1-1, with unresolved D. Per the germline V gene, CDR1 is SGHRS and CDR2 is YFSETQ. The CDR3 runs 13 residues. V lost 1 base and J 4 bases, leaving 8 bases between the germline ends. DNA of the CDR3: TGCGCCAGCAGCTTGACCGGAACCACTGAAGCTTTCTTT. It translates to CASSLTGTTEAFF. The whole variable domain, filled in from reference TRBV5-1 and TRBJ1-1, reads KAGVTQTPRYLIKTRGQQVTLSCSPISGHRSVSWYQQTPGQGLQFLFEYFSETQRNKGNFPGRFSGRQFSNSRSEMNVSTLELGDSALYLCASSLTGTTEAFFGQGTRLTVV.